The 29 T cell receptor beta chains given below trace back to one sample, sequenced in a study of blood T cell repertoires in COVID-19. Data came from immunoSEQ multiplex PCR; TCRdb stores just in-frame clones and leaves some out. Of 250,000 to 300,000 clones in the sample, 70% to 90% were seen once. Sequenced: peripheral blood. These receptors came from a woman between 70 and 85 years old with acute or convalescent COVID-19.

The rearrangement joins TRBV7-8 to TRBJ1-6; D unresolved. Germline V lookup: CDR1 SGHVS, CDR2 FQNEAQ. Trimming removed 1 base at V and 7 bases at J, with 17 bases between. CDR3 length: 17 residues. The CDR3 DNA sequence: TGTGCCAGCAGCTTAGTCCCCGCAGCGCCTAAGAATTCACCCCTCCACTTT. Translating it yields CASSLVPAAPKNSPLHF.

Details on this clone: The sample has other DNA sequences that encode this CDR3 too. For the CDR3, the DNA is TGTGCCAGCAGTTACCAGGGTCGCACTGAAGCTTTCTTT. It is translated as CASSYQGRTEAFF. The V call is TRBV6-5, the J call TRBJ1-1, with TRBD1 as a possible D gene (5 bases). The germline V and J ends were trimmed by 2 bases and 4 bases, with 8 bases remaining between them. This CDR3 contains 13 residues. Germline V gene lookup returns CDR1 MNHEY and CDR2 SVGAGI.

V and J are TRBV5-1 and TRBJ1-3, with D unclear. This CDR3 comprises 15 residues. Trimming cost V 4 bases and J 2 bases, with 13 bases left between them. Germline V CDR1 and CDR2: SGHRS, YFSETQ. CDR3 DNA: TGCGCCAGCAGCCCCGTAGTGACAACTGGAAACACCATATATTTT. Its translation is CASSPVVTTGNTIYF.

This clone was recorded a few times. This chain connects TRBV29-1 to TRBJ1-4, with 8 bases that match TRBD1. The V gene end was trimmed by 0 bases and the J gene end by 8 bases; junction bases not matched to a gene: 5. Germline assignment: CDR1 SQVTM and CDR2 ANQGSEA. This CDR3 has 14 amino acids. CDR3 in DNA: TGCAGCGTTGAAGACAGGGGGCGTAGAGAAAAACTGTTTTTT. Translated, it gives CSVEDRGRREKLFF.

The genes are TRBV15 and TRBJ1-4, with a weak D call TRBD1 (5 bases). Germline CDR1 is LNHNV and CDR2 is YYDKDF (reference sequence). CDR3 size: 18 residues. The ends were cut back, 3 bases at V and 5 bases at J, with 22 bases in the middle. CDR3 sequence reads: CATSRKRGGGTQNEKLFF. The CDR3, as DNA: TGTGCCACCAGCAGGAAAAGGGGTGGCGGGACCCAAAATGAAAAACTGTTTTTT.

This chain links TRBV18 with TRBJ1-1; D uncertain. CDR3 length equals 14 residues. In germline, CDR1 is KGHSH, CDR2 LQKENI. The V gene lost 3 bases and the J gene lost 7 bases, with 15 bases spanning the gap. This chain's CDR3 is CASSPLPDTVEAFF. The CDR3 DNA sequence: TGTGCCAGCTCACCCTTACCCGACACTGTTGAAGCTTTCTTT.

This clone was seen a few times. The gene calls are TRBV4-2 and TRBJ1-2, with 12 bases lining up with TRBD1. Unmatched junction bases numbered 17, after V lost 4 bases and J lost 8 bases. CDR3 length: 18 residues. The germline V gene encodes CDR1 LGHNA and CDR2 YNFKEQ. CDR3 amino acids: CASSPGSGQGAASRGYTF. DNA for the CDR3: TGTGCCAGCAGCCCCGGATCGGGACAGGGGGCAGCCTCTCGAGGCTACACCTTC.

This chain links TRBV9 with TRBJ2-1, with TRBD2 matching over 10 bases. The CDR3 spans 17 residues. CDR1 and CDR2 (germline): SGDLS, YYNGEE. V shed 0 bases, J shed 8 bases, and the junction held 11 bases outside the gene matches. CDR3 sequence reads: CASSVEGGSSGGHEQFF. The CDR3 coding sequence is TGTGCCAGCAGCGTAGAGGGAGGCTCTAGCGGGGGCCATGAGCAGTTCTTC.

This clone was detected only a few times. This chain connects TRBV2 to TRBJ2-2; TRBD2 might be the D (5 bases). Trimming cost V 4 bases and J 0 bases, with 9 bases left between them. The CDR3 spans 15 residues. Germline values: CDR1 SNHLY, CDR2 FYNNEI. CDR3 protein: CASSAKRTNTGELFF. The CDR3 DNA is TGTGCCAGCAGTGCTAAGCGGACGAACACCGGGGAGCTGTTTTTT.

This chain joins TRBV3-1 (or the pseudogene TRBV3-2) and TRBJ2-5; the D gene is possibly TRBD2 (7 bases). Germline loops: CDR1 LGHDT, CDR2 YNNKEL (reference sequence). CDR3 length equals 15 residues. V shed 4 bases and J shed 5 bases, with 17 bases lying between them. The CDR3 DNA is TGTGCCAGCAGCCCGGGGGGCGCCTGGGGGGAGACCCAGTACTTC. Protein: CASSPGGAWGETQYF.

The gene calls are TRBV11-3 and TRBJ2-2; tentatively, D is TRBD1 (7 bases). The CDR3 is 14 residues long. Germline V gives CDR1 SGHNT, CDR2 YENEEA. V was pared by 5 bases and J by 7 bases, with 14 bases between. The CDR3 coding sequence is TGTGCCAGCAGCCCAGGGGGGCGGGACGGGGAGCTGTTTTTT. Its protein product is CASSPGGRDGELFF.

The rearrangement joins TRBV6-1 to TRBJ1-2; TRBD1 might be the D (5 bases). CDR3 length: 15 residues. Germline loops: CDR1 MNHNS, CDR2 SASEGT. V was clipped by 3 bases and J by 6 bases, with 17 bases between them. CDR3 DNA: TGTGCCAGCAGTGATACGCGGACCCCGGGGGATGGCTACACCTTC. It encodes CASSDTRTPGDGYTF.

The J gene is TRBJ2-5, the V gene TRBV20-1; 8 nucleotides match TRBD2. The germline gives CDR1 DFQATT, CDR2 SNEGSKA (reference sequence). This CDR3 is 15 amino acids long. V shed 3 bases, J shed 5 bases, and the junction held 11 bases outside the gene matches. In nucleotides, the CDR3 is TGCAGTGCTAGTCCTCCCTGGACTAGCCTCGAGACCCAGTACTTC. The encoded protein is CSASPPWTSLETQYF.

This clone showed up just a few times. The CDR3: CASAEGVTSGGETQYF. The CDR3 region has the DNA TGCGCCAGCGCCGAGGGAGTGACTAGCGGGGGAGAGACCCAGTACTTC. This chain uses TRBV5-1 with TRBJ2-5; 12 nucleotides line up with TRBD2. Germline assignment: CDR1 SGHRS and CDR2 YFSETQ. V was clipped by 7 bases and J by 4 bases; unmatched bases: 11. The CDR3 is 16 residues long.

The chain employs TRBV6-1 and TRBJ1-2; D gene uncertain. Germline CDR1 and CDR2: MNHNS and SASEGT. There are 13 residues in the CDR3. The V end was cut by 3 bases, the J end by 4 bases, with 9 bases between. The CDR3 coding sequence is TGTGCCAGCAGTGATTACATCGCCTATGGCTACACCTTC. Encoded protein: CASSDYIAYGYTF.

This chain joins TRBV6-5 and TRBJ1-2; 9 bases fit TRBD1. This CDR3 is 14 amino acids long. The ends lost 6 bases at V and 4 bases at J; junction bases unmatched: 6. Germline V gene lookup returns CDR1 MNHEY and CDR2 SVGAGI. CDR3 loop: CASSTTGGGYGYTF. In DNA, the CDR3 is TGTGCCAGCAGCACCACAGGGGGCGGCTATGGCTACACCTTC.

This rearrangement joins TRBV10-2 to TRBJ1-2, with D unclear. Germline lookup yields CDR1 WSHSY and CDR2 SAAADI. V lost 3 bases and J lost 9, with 11 bases in between. The CDR3 spans 12 residues. The CDR3 loop reads CASSEVEGSYTF. In DNA, the CDR3 is TGCGCCAGCAGTGAAGTGGAGGGTAGCTACACCTTC.

V and J are TRBV20-1 and TRBJ2-7; TRBD2 agrees at 11 bases. Losses at the gene ends were 3 bases for V and 4 bases for J; bases not matched to a gene: 5. This CDR3 spans 14 amino acids. Germline assignment: CDR1 DFQATT and CDR2 SNEGSKA (reference sequence). The CDR3, as DNA: TGCAGTGCTAGTCCCGGGACTAGCGGTTACGAGCAGTACTTC. It codes for CSASPGTSGYEQYF.

The chain is built from TRBV29-1 and TRBJ1-1; D might be TRBD1 (5 bases). The CDR3 length is 14 residues. Germline V lookup: CDR1 SQVTM, CDR2 ANQGSEA. V gave up 4 bases and J gave up 5 bases, with 17 bases separating them. CDR3 loop: CSVGGGHTGTEAFF. CDR3 DNA sequence: TGCAGCGTTGGGGGGGGTCACACAGGTACTGAAGCTTTCTTT.

The chain uses TRBV11-2 and TRBJ1-2, with D perhaps TRBD1 (5 bases). The V end was cut by 1 base, the J end by 5 bases, with 14 bases between. This CDR3 contains 15 residues. CDR1 and CDR2 (germline): SGHAT, FQNNGV. CDR3 DNA sequence: TGTGCCAGCAGCTTAGGGGACGGAGGGACTTATGGCTACACCTTC. This translates into CASSLGDGGTYGYTF.

This clone was detected only a few times. V gene TRBV3-1 (or the pseudogene TRBV3-2) combines with J gene TRBJ1-1; D is perhaps TRBD1 (5 bases). CDR3 length equals 15 residues. The V gene lost 1 base and the J gene lost 2 bases, with 11 bases spanning the gap. Germline lookup yields CDR1 LGHDT and CDR2 YNNKEL (reference sequence). In DNA form, the CDR3 reads TGTGCCAGCAGCCAAGCCCAGACAGCTAACACTGAAGCTTTCTTT. This gives the protein CASSQAQTANTEAFF.

The chain carries TRBV19 and TRBJ1-2; D gene uncertain. Germline CDR1 is LNHDA and CDR2 is SQIVND (reference sequence). The CDR3 runs 13 residues. V lost 5 bases and J lost 3, with 10 bases in between. The CDR3 bases are TGTGCCAGTAGTCGGGTGACGGACTATGGCTACACCTTC. It is translated as CASSRVTDYGYTF.

This chain uses TRBV5-1 with TRBJ2-2; D not resolved. Germline CDR1 is SGHRS and CDR2 is YFSETQ. This CDR3 is 15 amino acids long. Trimming removed 4 bases from V and 0 bases from J, with 10 bases in between. The chain's CDR3 is CASSKLKTNTGELFF. The CDR3 region has the DNA TGCGCCAGCAGCAAACTGAAAACGAACACCGGGGAGCTGTTTTTT.

The rearrangement joins TRBV5-5 to TRBJ1-5; D call uncertain. V was pared by 0 bases and J by 7 bases, with 11 bases between. From germline, CDR1 is SGHKS and CDR2 YYEKEE (reference sequence). The CDR3 runs 14 residues. This CDR3 is CASSLAGGSQPQHF. For the CDR3, the DNA is TGTGCCAGCAGCTTGGCTGGAGGAAGCCAGCCCCAGCATTTT.

The chain links TRBV11-2 to TRBJ2-1; 11 bases agree with TRBD2. The CDR3 contains 19 residues. CDR1 and CDR2 from the germline V gene are SGHAT and FQNNGV. The ends lost 5 bases at V and 0 bases at J; junction bases unmatched: 12. The CDR3 region has the DNA TGTGCCAGCAGCCCGTTGACTAGCGGGGCCACTCGCTCCTACAATGAGCAGTTCTTC. It encodes CASSPLTSGATRSYNEQFF.

This sequence joins TRBV28 and TRBJ1-5, with a weak D call TRBD1 (6 bases). V lost 2 bases and J 1 base, leaving 9 bases between the germline ends. The germline gives CDR1 MDHEN, CDR2 SYDVKM. This CDR3 contains 15 residues. The CDR3 nucleotides read TGTGCCAGCAGTTTAGGGCAGGGGAGCAATCAGCCCCAGCATTTT. Amino acids: CASSLGQGSNQPQHF. Filled out from reference TRBV28 and TRBJ1-5, the complete variable domain reads DVKVTQSSRYLVKRTGEKVFLECVQDMDHENMFWYRQDPGLGLRLIYFSYDVKMKEKGDIPEGYSVSREKKERFSLILESASTNQTSMYLCASSLGQGSNQPQHFGDGTRLSIL.

The chain carries TRBV28 and TRBJ1-6; unclear D gene. CDR3 length equals 14 residues. Looked up from germline, CDR1 is MDHEN and CDR2 is SYDVKM. Deletions cut 3 bases from V and 7 bases from J, with 10 bases between. The CDR3: CASSLEGGNSPLHF. CDR3 nucleotide sequence: TGTGCCAGCAGTTTGGAGGGTGGGAATTCACCCCTCCACTTT.

J is TRBJ1-2 and V is TRBV6-5, with 9 bases identical to TRBD1. Germline CDR1 MNHEY, CDR2 SVGAGI. The ends lost 7 bases at V and 4 bases at J; junction bases unmatched: 10. This CDR3 contains 15 residues. The CDR3 DNA follows: TGTGCCAGCACCCTGGGACAGGGTGGACTCTATGGCTACACCTTC. Protein: CASTLGQGGLYGYTF.

The chain combines TRBV2 with TRBJ2-3; perhaps TRBD2 as D (7 bases). The length of the CDR3 is 18 residues. Per the germline V gene, CDR1 is SNHLY and CDR2 is FYNNEI. Trimming cost V 0 bases and J 4 bases, with 20 bases left between them. In DNA, the CDR3 is TGTGCCAGCAGTGAAGCGAGTTTTGGGGGGGCCTCGCCAGATACGCAGTATTTT. Its protein is CASSEASFGGASPDTQYF.